The entry below gives a single T cell receptor beta chain sequence along with its context. The data stem from a study of blood T cell repertoires in COVID-19. Original analysis: By means of reference gene primer amplification, nucleated cell counts were estimated. Libraries were prepared by immunoSEQ multiplex PCR; TCRdb keeps only in-frame clonotypes and omits some of them. V, J and clone size were drawn from that table, and D and trimming were deduced from the DNA. Seen here are fewer than 95,000 clones, about 74% observed once, and the top ten hold over 3.5%. The clonotype was recovered from a man between 65 and 79 years old with COVID-19, enrolled during active disease. Source material: peripheral blood.

CDR3 protein: CASSLYERVGVYNEQFF. As DNA, the CDR3 is TGTGCCAGCAGCTTATATGAGCGGGTGGGGGTCTACAATGAGCAGTTCTTC. This sequence joins TRBV5-5 and TRBJ2-1; D is perhaps TRBD2 (6 bases). CDR3 length: 17 residues. V gave up 2 bases and J gave up 3 bases, with 18 bases separating them. Germline CDR1 and CDR2: SGHKS and YYEKEE (reference sequence).